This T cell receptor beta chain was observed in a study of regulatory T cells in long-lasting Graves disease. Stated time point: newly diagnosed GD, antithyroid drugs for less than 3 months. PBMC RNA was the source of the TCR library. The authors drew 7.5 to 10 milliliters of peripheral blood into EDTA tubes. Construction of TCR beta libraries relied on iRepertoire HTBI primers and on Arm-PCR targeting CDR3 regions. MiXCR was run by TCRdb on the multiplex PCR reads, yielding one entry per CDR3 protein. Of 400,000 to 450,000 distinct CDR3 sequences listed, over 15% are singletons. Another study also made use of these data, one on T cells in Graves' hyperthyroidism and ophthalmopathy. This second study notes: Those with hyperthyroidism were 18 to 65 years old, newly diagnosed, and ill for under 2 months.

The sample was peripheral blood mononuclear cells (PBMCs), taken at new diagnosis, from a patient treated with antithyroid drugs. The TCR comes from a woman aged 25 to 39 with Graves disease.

The CDR3 sequence: CASSIDGGQALGTEAFF. CDR3 nucleotides: TGTGCCAGCAGTATAGACGGGGGACAGGCCCTGGGCACTGAAGCTTTCTTT. This chain links TRBV11-2 with TRBJ1-1; 8 bases agree with TRBD1. The CDR3 is made up of 17 amino acids. J lost 4 bases, V lost 6 bases, and 16 bases had no gene match. The V gene's germline CDR1 is SGHAT and CDR2 FQNNGV.